This TCR beta chain originates from a study of T cells after posttransplantation cyclophosphamide. General study results and limits: Later post-transplant blood repertoires were often dominated by donor CD8+ memory clones.

On the day of bone marrow donation, the related graft donor provided peripheral blood. CDR3 length: 15 residues. Germline CDR1 is LGHNA and CDR2 is YSLEER. The V end lost 1 base, the J end lost 0 bases, and 7 bases lay between the germline ends. Clones were read by immunoSEQ multiplex PCR, and TCRdb kept only the in-frame ones, dropping some. The data show 40,000 to 45,000 clones, with none appearing a single time. Many counts were recorded for this clone. Its specificity is unknown. This receptor was obtained from a man aged 40-50 years in good health, CMV-negative, and a related stem cell transplant donor. The chain uses TRBV4-3 and TRBJ2-1; D not resolved. Sequenced: PBMCs. The CDR3 coding sequence is TGCGCCAGCAGCCAAGGGAGATTCTCCTACAATGAGCAGTTCTTC. This codes for CASSQGRFSYNEQFF.